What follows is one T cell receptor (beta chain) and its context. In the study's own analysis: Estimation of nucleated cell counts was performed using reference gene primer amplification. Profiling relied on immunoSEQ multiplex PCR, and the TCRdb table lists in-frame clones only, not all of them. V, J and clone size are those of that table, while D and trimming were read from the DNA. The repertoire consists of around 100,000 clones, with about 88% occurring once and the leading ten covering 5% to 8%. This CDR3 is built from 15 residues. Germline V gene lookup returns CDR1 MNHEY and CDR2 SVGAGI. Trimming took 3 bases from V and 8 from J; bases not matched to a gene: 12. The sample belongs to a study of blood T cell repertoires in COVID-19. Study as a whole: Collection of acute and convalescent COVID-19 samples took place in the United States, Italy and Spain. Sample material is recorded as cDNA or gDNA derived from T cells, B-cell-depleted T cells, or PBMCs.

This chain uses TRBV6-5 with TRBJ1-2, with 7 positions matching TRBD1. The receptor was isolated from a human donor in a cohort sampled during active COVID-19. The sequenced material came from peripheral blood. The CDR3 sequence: CASSYTTGEGGGYTF. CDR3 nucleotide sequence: TGTGCCAGCAGTTATACCACAGGGGAAGGGGGCGGCTACACCTTC.